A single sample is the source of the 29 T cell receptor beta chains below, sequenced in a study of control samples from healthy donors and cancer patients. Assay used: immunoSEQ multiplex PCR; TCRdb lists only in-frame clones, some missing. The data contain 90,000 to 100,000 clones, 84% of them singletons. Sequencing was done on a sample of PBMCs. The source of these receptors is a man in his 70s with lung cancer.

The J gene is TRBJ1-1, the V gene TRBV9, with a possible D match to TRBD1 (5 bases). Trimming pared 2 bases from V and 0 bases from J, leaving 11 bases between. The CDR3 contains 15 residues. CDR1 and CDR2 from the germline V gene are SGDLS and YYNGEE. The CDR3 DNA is TGTGCCAGCAGCGTTGCCCCAGGGTTGAACACTGAAGCTTTCTTT. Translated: CASSVAPGLNTEAFF.

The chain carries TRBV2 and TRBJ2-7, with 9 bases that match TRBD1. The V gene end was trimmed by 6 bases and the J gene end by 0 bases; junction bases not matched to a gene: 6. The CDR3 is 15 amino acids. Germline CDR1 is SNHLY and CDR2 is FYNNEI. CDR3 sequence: CASRAGTGPSYEQYF. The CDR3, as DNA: TGTGCCAGCAGAGCCGGGACAGGGCCCTCCTACGAGCAGTACTTC.

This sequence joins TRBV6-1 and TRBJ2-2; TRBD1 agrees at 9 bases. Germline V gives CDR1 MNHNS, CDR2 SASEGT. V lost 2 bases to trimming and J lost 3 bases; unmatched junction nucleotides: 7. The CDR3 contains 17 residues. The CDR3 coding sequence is TGTGCCAGCAGTGAACCGGGACAGGGTGTCGACACCGGGGAGCTGTTTTTT. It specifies CASSEPGQGVDTGELFF.

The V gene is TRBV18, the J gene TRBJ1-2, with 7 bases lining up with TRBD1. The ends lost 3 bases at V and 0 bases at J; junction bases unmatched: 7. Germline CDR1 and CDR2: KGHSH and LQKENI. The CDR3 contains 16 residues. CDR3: CASSPIDREANYGYTF. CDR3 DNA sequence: TGTGCCAGCTCACCGATAGACAGGGAGGCTAACTATGGCTACACCTTC.

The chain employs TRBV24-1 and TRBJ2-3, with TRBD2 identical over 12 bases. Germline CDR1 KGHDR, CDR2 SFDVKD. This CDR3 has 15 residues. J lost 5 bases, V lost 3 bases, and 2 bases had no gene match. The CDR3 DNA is TGTGCCACCAGTGATCCTAGCGGGGGGGAAGATACGCAGTATTTT. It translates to CATSDPSGGEDTQYF.

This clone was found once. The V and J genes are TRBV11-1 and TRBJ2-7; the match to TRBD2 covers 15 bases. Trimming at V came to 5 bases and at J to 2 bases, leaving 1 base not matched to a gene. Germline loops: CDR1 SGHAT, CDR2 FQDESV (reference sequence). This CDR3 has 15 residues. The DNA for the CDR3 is TGTGCCAGCAGCCGGACTAGCGGGGGGGCCTACGAGCAGTACTTC. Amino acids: CASSRTSGGAYEQYF.

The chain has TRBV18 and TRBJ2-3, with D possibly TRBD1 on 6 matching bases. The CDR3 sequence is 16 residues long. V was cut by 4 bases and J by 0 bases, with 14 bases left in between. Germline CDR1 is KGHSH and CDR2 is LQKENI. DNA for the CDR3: TGTGCCAGCTCACACACCGGGACATCTAGCACAGATACGCAGTATTTT. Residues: CASSHTGTSSTDTQYF.

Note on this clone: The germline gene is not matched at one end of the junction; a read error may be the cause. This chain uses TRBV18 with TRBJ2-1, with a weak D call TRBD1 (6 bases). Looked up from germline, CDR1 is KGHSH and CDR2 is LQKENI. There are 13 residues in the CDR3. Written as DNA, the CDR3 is TGTGCCAGCTCCCCACAGGGTTGGAATGAGCAGTTCTTC. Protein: CASSPQGWNEQFF.

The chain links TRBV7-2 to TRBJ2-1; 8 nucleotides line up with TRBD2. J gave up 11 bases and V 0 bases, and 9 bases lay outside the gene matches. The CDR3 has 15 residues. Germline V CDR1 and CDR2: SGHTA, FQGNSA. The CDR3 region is CASSLAKRGSGKQFF. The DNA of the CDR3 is TGTGCCAGCAGCTTAGCAAAGCGGGGGAGCGGAAAGCAGTTCTTC.

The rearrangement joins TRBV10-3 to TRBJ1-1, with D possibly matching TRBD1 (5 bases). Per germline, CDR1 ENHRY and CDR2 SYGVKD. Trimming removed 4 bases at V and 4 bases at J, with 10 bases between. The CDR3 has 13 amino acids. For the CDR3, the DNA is TGTGCCATCAGTGGGGGGAGCGGCACTGAAGCTTTCTTT. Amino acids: CAISGGSGTEAFF.

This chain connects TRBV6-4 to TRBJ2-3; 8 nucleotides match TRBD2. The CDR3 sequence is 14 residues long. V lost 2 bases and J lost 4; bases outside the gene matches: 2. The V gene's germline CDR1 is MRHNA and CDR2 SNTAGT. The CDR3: CASSDLGGADTQYF. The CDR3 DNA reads TGTGCCAGCAGTGACCTCGGGGGGGCAGATACGCAGTATTTT.

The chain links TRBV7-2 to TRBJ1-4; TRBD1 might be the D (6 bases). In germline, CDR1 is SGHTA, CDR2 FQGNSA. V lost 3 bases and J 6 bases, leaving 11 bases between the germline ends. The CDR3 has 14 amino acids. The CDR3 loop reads CASSLSGVDEKLFF. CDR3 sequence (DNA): TGTGCCAGCAGCTTGTCAGGGGTGGATGAAAAACTGTTTTTT.

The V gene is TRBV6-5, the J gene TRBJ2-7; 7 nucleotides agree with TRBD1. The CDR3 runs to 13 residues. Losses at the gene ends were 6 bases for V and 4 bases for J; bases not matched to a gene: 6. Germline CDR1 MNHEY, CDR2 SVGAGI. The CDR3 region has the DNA TGTGCCAGCAGATTAGGACAGGCTTACGAGCAGTACTTC. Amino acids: CASRLGQAYEQYF.

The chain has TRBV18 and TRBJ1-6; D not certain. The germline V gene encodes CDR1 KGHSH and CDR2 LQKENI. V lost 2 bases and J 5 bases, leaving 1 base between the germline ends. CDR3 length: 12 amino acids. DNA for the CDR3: TGTGCCAGCTCACCAGATAATTCACCCCTCCACTTT. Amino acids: CASSPDNSPLHF.

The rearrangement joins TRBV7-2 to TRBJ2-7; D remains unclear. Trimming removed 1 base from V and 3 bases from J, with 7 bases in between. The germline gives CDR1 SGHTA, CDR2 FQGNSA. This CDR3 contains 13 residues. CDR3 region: CASSLEGGYEQYF. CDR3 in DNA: TGTGCCAGCAGCTTAGAGGGTGGCTACGAGCAGTACTTC.

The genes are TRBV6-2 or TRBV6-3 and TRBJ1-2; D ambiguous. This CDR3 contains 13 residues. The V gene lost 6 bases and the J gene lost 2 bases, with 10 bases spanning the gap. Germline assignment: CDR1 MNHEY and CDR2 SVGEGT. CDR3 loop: CASSLPLNYGYTF. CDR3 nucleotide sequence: TGTGCCAGCAGCCTACCATTGAACTATGGCTACACCTTC.

This chain's CDR3 is CAWSYLYGRGNTEAFF. The CDR3 DNA reads TGTGCCTGGAGTTACTTATACGGGAGAGGGAACACTGAAGCTTTCTTT. This rearrangement joins TRBV30 to TRBJ1-1; D is uncertain. Germline-derived CDR1 and CDR2 are GTSNPN and SVGIG (reference sequence). Between the trimmed V and J ends, which lost 2 bases and 1 base, there was a span of 17 bases. The CDR3 runs 16 residues.

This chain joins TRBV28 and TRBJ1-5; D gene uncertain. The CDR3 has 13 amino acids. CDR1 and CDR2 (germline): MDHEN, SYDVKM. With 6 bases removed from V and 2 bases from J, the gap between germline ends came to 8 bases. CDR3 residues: CASRLVGNQPQHF. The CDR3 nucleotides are TGTGCCAGCAGGTTAGTCGGCAATCAGCCCCAGCATTTT.

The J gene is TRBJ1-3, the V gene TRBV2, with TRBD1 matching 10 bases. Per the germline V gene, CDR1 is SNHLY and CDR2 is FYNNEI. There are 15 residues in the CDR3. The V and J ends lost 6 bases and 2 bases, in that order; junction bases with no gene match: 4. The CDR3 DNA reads TGTGCCAGCAGGCCGGGACAGGGGACTGGAAACACCATATATTTT. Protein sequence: CASRPGQGTGNTIYF.

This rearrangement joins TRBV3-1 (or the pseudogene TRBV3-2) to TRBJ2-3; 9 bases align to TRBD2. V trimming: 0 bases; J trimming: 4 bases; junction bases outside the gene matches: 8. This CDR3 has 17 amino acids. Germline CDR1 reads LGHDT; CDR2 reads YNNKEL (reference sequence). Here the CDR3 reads CASSQDLAGVSPDTQYF. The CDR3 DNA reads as TGTGCCAGCAGCCAAGATTTAGCGGGGGTTAGTCCAGATACGCAGTATTTT.

Here the CDR3 reads CASSVTSGGRDTQYF. The CDR3 DNA reads as TGTGCCAGCAGCGTGACTAGCGGGGGAAGAGATACGCAGTATTTT. J is TRBJ2-3 and V is TRBV9; TRBD2 matches 12 bases. The V gene end was trimmed by 2 bases and the J gene end by 5 bases; junction bases not matched to a gene: 3. This CDR3 comprises 15 residues. CDR1 SGDLS and CDR2 YYNGEE come from the germline V gene.

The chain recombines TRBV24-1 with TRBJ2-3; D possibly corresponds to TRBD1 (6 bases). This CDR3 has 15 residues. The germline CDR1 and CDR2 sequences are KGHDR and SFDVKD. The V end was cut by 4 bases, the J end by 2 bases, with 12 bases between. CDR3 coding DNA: TGTGCCACCAGTGACCGAGGACAGCCCACAGATACGCAGTATTTT. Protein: CATSDRGQPTDTQYF.

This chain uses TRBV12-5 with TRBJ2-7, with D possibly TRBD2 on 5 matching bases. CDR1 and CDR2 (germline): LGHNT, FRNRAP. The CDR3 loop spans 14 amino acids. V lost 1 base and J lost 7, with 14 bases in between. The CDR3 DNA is TGTGCTAGTGGTTTGGGGCTAGCTCGGCAAGAGCAGTACTTC. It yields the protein CASGLGLARQEQYF.

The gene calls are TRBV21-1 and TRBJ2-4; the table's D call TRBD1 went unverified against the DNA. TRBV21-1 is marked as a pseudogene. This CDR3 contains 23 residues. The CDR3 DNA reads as TGTGCCAGCAGCAAGACAGGGTTGACAACATTGTGGGGACAGGGTGAGGGCAAAAACATTCAGTACTTC. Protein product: CASSKTGLTTLWGQGEGKNIQYF.

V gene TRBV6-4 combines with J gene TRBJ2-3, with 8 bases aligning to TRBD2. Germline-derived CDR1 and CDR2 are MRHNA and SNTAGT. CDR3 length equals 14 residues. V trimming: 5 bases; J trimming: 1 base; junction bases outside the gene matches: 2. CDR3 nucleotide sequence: TGTGCCAGCAGTTCAGCGGGGGGCACAGATACGCAGTATTTT. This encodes CASSSAGGTDTQYF.

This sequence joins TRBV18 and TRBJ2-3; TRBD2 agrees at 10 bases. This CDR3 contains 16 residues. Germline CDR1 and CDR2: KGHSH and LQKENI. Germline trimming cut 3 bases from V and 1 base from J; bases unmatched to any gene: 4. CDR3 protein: CASSPVLAGRTDTQYF. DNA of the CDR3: TGTGCCAGCTCACCCGTACTAGCGGGGCGCACAGATACGCAGTATTTT.

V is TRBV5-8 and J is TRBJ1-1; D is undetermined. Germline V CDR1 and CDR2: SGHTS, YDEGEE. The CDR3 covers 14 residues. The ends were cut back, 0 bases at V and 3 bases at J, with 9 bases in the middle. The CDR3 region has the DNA TGTGCCAGCAGCTTGGGCGCGGGCGACACTGAAGCTTTCTTT. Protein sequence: CASSLGAGDTEAFF.

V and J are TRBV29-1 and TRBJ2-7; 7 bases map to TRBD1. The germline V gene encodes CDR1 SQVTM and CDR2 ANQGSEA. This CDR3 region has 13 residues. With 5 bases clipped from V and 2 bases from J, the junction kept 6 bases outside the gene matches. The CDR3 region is CSVTRQGAYEQYF. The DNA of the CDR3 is TGCAGCGTTACCCGACAGGGTGCCTACGAGCAGTACTTC.

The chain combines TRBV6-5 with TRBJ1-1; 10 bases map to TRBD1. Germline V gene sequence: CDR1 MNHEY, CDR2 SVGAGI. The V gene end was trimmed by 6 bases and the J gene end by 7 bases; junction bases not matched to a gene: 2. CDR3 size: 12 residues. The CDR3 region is CASRGTGVEAFF. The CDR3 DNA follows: TGTGCCAGCAGGGGGACAGGGGTTGAAGCTTTCTTT.